The rows below give T cell receptor beta chains drawn from one sample of a study of human T cells and chemical hapten exposure. TCRdb re-derived calls from the RACE reads in MiXCR, one entry per CDR3 protein. The table includes about 290,000 distinct CDR3 sequences, about 7.7% detected once. Sequencing was performed on whole blood, taken in connection with sensitization to the hapten diphenylcyclopropenone (DPC). These receptor sequences come from a man younger than 30 with alopecia areata. Some clones in this sample may be carry-over from other donors' samples. Each CDR3 is given with its conserved first and last residue. D genes are given only for firm matches. The size of a clone is reported for some rows only, either as once, few or many, or as a class for expanded clones.

d_call | cdr3_length | clone_size | j_call | v_call | cdr3_nt | cdr3_aa
. | 12 | many | TRBJ2-5 | TRBV12-3/TRBV12-4 | TGTGCCAGCAGTTTTCCCAGAGAGACCCAGTACTTC | CASSFPRETQYF
. | 13 | few | TRBJ1-2 | TRBV10-3 | TGTGCCATCAGTGAGAACAGGGACTATGGCTACACCTTC | CAISENRDYGYTF
. | 14 | . | TRBJ1-1 | TRBV6-5 | TGTGCCAGCAGTTACTCGGGGCGCTCTACTGAAGCTTTCTTT | CASSYSGRSTEAFF
. | 16 | few | TRBJ2-7 | TRBV12-3/TRBV12-4 | TGTGCCAGCAGTCAACAGGAAGGGAAGGGATCCTACGAGCAGTACTTC | CASSQQEGKGSYEQYF
. | 12 | . | TRBJ1-1 | TRBV7-9 | TGTGCCACCAAAGGGGCATACACTGAAGCTTTCTTT | CATKGAYTEAFF
. | 13 | . | TRBJ1-2 | TRBV5-1 | TGCACCAGCAGCTTTTACGGAAACTATGGCTACACCTTC | CTSSFYGNYGYTF
. | 15 | many | TRBJ2-7 | TRBV12-3/TRBV12-4 | TGTGCCAGCAGTTCCGGGACACATGACTCCTACGAGCAGTACTTC | CASSSGTHDSYEQYF
TRBD1 | 13 | many | TRBJ1-2 | TRBV6-5 | TGTGCCAGCAGTTACGGGACAGTTTATGGCTACACCTTC | CASSYGTVYGYTF
. | 13 | few | TRBJ1-5 | TRBV5-1 | TGCGCCAGCAGCGGCGGAGACAATCAGCCCCAGCATTTT | CASSGGDNQPQHF
. | 19 | . | TRBJ1-5 | TRBV15 | TGTGCCACCAGCAGAGCCCCGGGGAAATTGGCGGCGGTAGGACAGCCCCAGCATTTT | CATSRAPGKLAAVGQPQHF
. | 13 | few | TRBJ2-7 | TRBV25-1 | TGTGCCAGCACCCGGACCTCCTCCTACGAGCAGTACTTC | CASTRTSSYEQYF
. | 14 | . | TRBJ1-5 | TRBV15 | TGTGCCACCAGCAGAGACCGGAACAATCAGCCCCAGCATTTT | CATSRDRNNQPQHF
. | 16 | many | TRBJ1-3 | TRBV12-3/TRBV12-4 | TGTGCCAGCGCCGATCCCGGGACGTACTCTGGAAACACCATATATTTT | CASADPGTYSGNTIYF
. | 17 | few | TRBJ2-1 | TRBV27 | TGTGCCAGCAGTTCGGGCAGACCAAAATTCTCCTACAATGAGCAGTTCTTC | CASSSGRPKFSYNEQFF
. | 13 | few | TRBJ2-7 | TRBV25-1 | TGTGCCAGCAGTGACCCGAACTCCTACGAGCAGTACTTC | CASSDPNSYEQYF
TRBD2 | 12 | . | TRBJ2-1 | TRBV20-1 | TGCAGTGGCAAGGGGAGGGGCAATGAGCAGTTCTTC | CSGKGRGNEQFF
. | 14 | . | TRBJ1-4 | TRBV5-5 | TGTGCCAGCAGCCTACGACAGACTAATGAAAAACTGTTTTTT | CASSLRQTNEKLFF
TRBD1 | 15 | . | TRBJ1-6 | TRBV12-3/TRBV12-4 | TGTGCCAGCAGTGCAGGACAGGGACGGGGATCACCCCTCCACTTT | CASSAGQGRGSPLHF
. | 17 | . | TRBJ2-3 | TRBV3-1 | TGTGCCAGCAGCCAAGATCGTGGGAGTTCTAGCACAGATACGCAGTATTTT | CASSQDRGSSSTDTQYF
. | 15 | . | TRBJ2-2 | TRBV7-7 | TGTGCCAGCAGCTGGGGAGTCGGGGGAACCGGGGAGCTGTTTTTT | CASSWGVGGTGELFF
. | 16 | . | TRBJ2-7 | TRBV6-2/TRBV6-3 | TGTGCCAGCAGTTACTCGTTGACAGGAAGCTCCTACGAGCAGTACTTC | CASSYSLTGSSYEQYF
TRBD2 | 15 | many | TRBJ2-5 | TRBV12-3/TRBV12-4 | TGTGCCAGCAGTCGCCCCCGGGAGGCCCAAGAGACCCAGTACTTC | CASSRPREAQETQYF
TRBD2 | 16 | few | TRBJ2-1 | TRBV5-1 | TGCGCCAGCAGCCCCCTAGAGCGGGGGAAAGACAATGAGCAGTTCTTC | CASSPLERGKDNEQFF
. | 14 | many | TRBJ2-7 | TRBV6-2/TRBV6-3 | TGTGCCAGCACTAGACTAAGAGGAGTCTACGAGCAGTACTTC | CASTRLRGVYEQYF
. | 13 | many | TRBJ1-4 | TRBV25-1 | TGTGCCAGCAGGTCTCAGGGAAAAGAAAAACTGTTTTTT | CASRSQGKEKLFF
TRBD1 | 15 | few | TRBJ2-3 | TRBV11-2 | TGTGCCAGCAGCCCTCCGGGACAGCGCACAGATACGCAGTATTTT | CASSPPGQRTDTQYF
TRBD1 | 15 | few | TRBJ2-6 | TRBV6-1 | TGTGCCAGCAGGGGGGACAGGTCCGGGGCCAACGTCCTGACTTTC | CASRGDRSGANVLTF
. | 12 | many | TRBJ2-1 | TRBV10-3 | TGTGCCATCAGCATCTCCGGGAATGAGCAGTTCTTC | CAISISGNEQFF
TRBD1 | 15 | few | TRBJ1-1 | TRBV12-3/TRBV12-4 | TGTGCCAGCAGTGCCGGGGACAGGGGAAACACTGAAGCTTTCTTT | CASSAGDRGNTEAFF
. | 14 | . | TRBJ2-5 | TRBV18 | TGTGCCAGCTCACCACGGGTAGCCTCTGAGACCCAGTACTTC | CASSPRVASETQYF
. | 14 | many | TRBJ1-4 | TRBV20-1 | TGCAGTGCTAGAGACGGACCAGGGAGCGAGAAACTGTTTTTT | CSARDGPGSEKLFF
. | 15 | . | TRBJ2-7 | TRBV3-1 | TGTGCCAGCAGCCAAGACACGGTGAGCTCCTACGAGCAGTACTTC | CASSQDTVSSYEQYF
. | 13 | few | TRBJ1-1 | TRBV10-3 | TGTGCCATCAGTGATAGGGGCAGTGGACGGGCTTTCTTT | CAISDRGSGRAFF
. | 13 | . | TRBJ2-5 | TRBV6-2/TRBV6-3 | TGTGCCAGCAGTTTGAGACAGTCAGAGACCCAGTACTTC | CASSLRQSETQYF
. | 12 | few | TRBJ1-6 | TRBV28 | TGTGCCAGCAGAGCAGGGGAATCACCCCTCCACTTT | CASRAGESPLHF
TRBD1 | 16 | few | TRBJ2-6 | TRBV9 | TGTGCCAGCACCCAGGGACAGGATGCCGGGGCCAACGTCCTGACTTTC | CASTQGQDAGANVLTF
. | 16 | few | TRBJ1-2 | TRBV4-1 | TGCGCCAGCAGCCAAGACAGGGCCCTGGCCCCCTATGGCTACACCTTC | CASSQDRALAPYGYTF
TRBD2 | 17 | . | TRBJ2-5 | TRBV27 | TGTGCCAGCAGTTTACTGGCTAGCGGGGGAGTACAAGAGACCCAGTACTTC | CASSLLASGGVQETQYF
TRBD2 | 15 | few | TRBJ2-5 | TRBV7-2 | TGTGCCAGCAGCCCCGAGCCACTAGCGGGGACTTCCCAGTACTTC | CASSPEPLAGTSQYF
. | 16 | few | TRBJ1-6 | TRBV12-3/TRBV12-4 | TGTGCCAGCAGTACAGACTGGAGCTCCTATAATTCACCCCTCCACTTT | CASSTDWSSYNSPLHF
TRBD1 | 19 | . | TRBJ2-2 | TRBV4-3 | TGCGCCAGCAGCCAAGAAAGGCAGCCGGGACAGGGGGACACCGGGGAGCTGTTTTTT | CASSQERQPGQGDTGELFF
. | 16 | . | TRBJ2-1 | TRBV6-2/TRBV6-3 | TGTGCCAGCAGTTACCGTGGGGGGCCGACCTACAATGAGCAGTTCTTC | CASSYRGGPTYNEQFF
. | 13 | few | TRBJ2-5 | TRBV20-1 | TGCAGTGCTTTTGAGGTAGTCCAAGAGACCCAGTACTTC | CSAFEVVQETQYF
TRBD1 | 17 | . | TRBJ1-1 | TRBV4-3 | TGCGCCAGCAGCCCCAGGGGGCCGGGACGGACTAACACTGAAGCTTTCTTT | CASSPRGPGRTNTEAFF
TRBD2 | 18 | . | TRBJ2-3 | TRBV19 | TGTGCCAGTAGTATATTGGCGCTAGCGGGGACTAGCACAGATACGCAGTATTTT | CASSILALAGTSTDTQYF
. | 16 | . | TRBJ1-6 | TRBV5-1 | TGCGCCAGCAGCTTGGATCCCGGGGTTGGGTATTCACCCCTCCACTTT | CASSLDPGVGYSPLHF
TRBD2 | 17 | few | TRBJ2-1 | TRBV5-1 | TGCGCCAGCAGCGTCGGTAGCGGGATGACTTCCTACAATGAGCAGTTCTTC | CASSVGSGMTSYNEQFF
. | 16 | few | TRBJ2-6 | TRBV3-1 | TGTGCCAGCAGCCCCCGAGACAGCTCTGGGGCCAACGTCCTGACTTTC | CASSPRDSSGANVLTF
. | 16 | few | TRBJ2-1 | TRBV5-1 | TGCGCCAGCAGCTTCGAATGGGGAGAATCCTACAATGAGCAGTTCTTC | CASSFEWGESYNEQFF
TRBD1 | 14 | . | TRBJ1-1 | TRBV5-4 | TGTGCCAGCAGCTACGGACAGGCGGACACTGAAGCTTTCTTT | CASSYGQADTEAFF
. | 13 | few | TRBJ2-2 | TRBV2 | TGTGCCAGCATCCGACTAGTTACCGGGGAGCTGTTTTTT | CASIRLVTGELFF
. | 14 | many | TRBJ2-7 | TRBV29-1 | TGCAGCGTTGAAGATGGGAGCGCGGTGGACGAGCAGTACTTC | CSVEDGSAVDEQYF
. | 13 | . | TRBJ1-1 | TRBV6-5 | TGTGCCAGCGGAAGACGAGGGGGCACTGAAGCTTTCTTT | CASGRRGGTEAFF
. | 14 | few | TRBJ2-7 | TRBV7-6 | TGTGCCAGCAGCTTGCATGGAGACTCCTACGAGCAGTACTTC | CASSLHGDSYEQYF
TRBD1 | 15 | many | TRBJ2-2 | TRBV6-1 | TGTGCCAGCAGTGAAAGGGGGCAGCCTACCGGGGAGCTGTTTTTT | CASSERGQPTGELFF